What follows are 30 T cell receptor beta chains derived from one specimen sequenced in a study of blood T cell repertoires in COVID-19. Some clones are missing from TCRdb's copy, which holds only in-frame ones; the method was immunoSEQ multiplex PCR. The table shows about 190,000 clones, with 89% occurring only once. The specimen sequenced was peripheral blood. These receptors were taken from a man between 35 and 55 years old with acute or convalescent COVID-19.

This clone has just one count. The chain links TRBV3-1 (or the pseudogene TRBV3-2) to TRBJ2-5; TRBD2 aligns across 9 bases. After removal of 4 bases from V and 3 bases from J, the junction contained 0 bases not matched to a gene. Germline lookup yields CDR1 LGHDT and CDR2 YNNKEL (reference sequence). CDR3 length: 13 amino acids. The CDR3 sequence is CASSRLAEETQYF. In DNA, the CDR3 is TGTGCCAGCAGCCGACTAGCGGAAGAGACCCAGTACTTC.

The rearrangement uses TRBV10-2 and TRBJ2-3; 12 bases align to TRBD2. The CDR3 sequence is 17 residues long. Per germline, CDR1 WSHSY and CDR2 SAAADI. Trimming cost V 0 bases and J 5 bases; bases outside gene matches: 6. CDR3 nucleotides: TGCGCCAGCAGTGAGTCGAGAACTAGCGGGGGGAGAGATACGCAGTATTTT. Translation: CASSESRTSGGRDTQYF.

The chain couples TRBV5-1 to TRBJ1-1, with D unclear. Germline values: CDR1 SGHRS, CDR2 YFSETQ. Trimming stripped 0 bases from V and 2 bases from J, with 14 bases between. The CDR3 is 16 residues long. This CDR3 reads CASSLAFGVINTEAFF. The CDR3 DNA sequence: TGCGCCAGCAGCTTGGCCTTCGGGGTTATTAACACTGAAGCTTTCTTT.

The chain couples TRBV6-5 to TRBJ2-7, with D possibly matching TRBD1 (5 bases). The germline CDR1 and CDR2 sequences are MNHEY and SVGAGI. This CDR3 region has 12 residues. The ends were cut back, 6 bases at V and 3 bases at J, with 9 bases in the middle. CDR3 region: CASSGQGYEQYF. As DNA, the CDR3 is TGTGCCAGCAGCGGGCAGGGCTACGAGCAGTACTTC.

This clone was detected once. The chain joins TRBV6-2 or TRBV6-3 to TRBJ2-1, with 8 bases identical to TRBD2. Germline CDR1 and CDR2: MNHEY and SVGEGT. Losses at the gene ends were 2 bases for V and 3 bases for J; bases not matched to a gene: 6. The CDR3 contains 16 residues. The CDR3 region has the DNA TGTGCCAGCAGTTACCGCGGCGGGGGGAACTACAATGAGCAGTTCTTC. Its protein is CASSYRGGGNYNEQFF.

With regard to this clone: The identical CDR3 is also encoded by other nucleotide sequences in the sample. V usage is TRBV7-9 and J usage is TRBJ2-7, with unresolved D. There are 13 residues in the CDR3. Trimming removed 2 bases at V and 0 bases at J, with 5 bases between. CDR1 SEHNR and CDR2 FQNEAQ come from the germline V gene (reference sequence). The CDR3 loop reads CASSLPGSYEQYF. The CDR3 DNA sequence: TGTGCCAGCAGCTTACCGGGCTCCTACGAGCAGTACTTC.

The rearrangement uses TRBV5-4 and TRBJ1-1; TRBD1 aligns across 10 bases. CDR1 and CDR2 (germline): SGHNT, YYREEE (reference sequence). V was clipped by 4 bases and J by 7 bases; unmatched bases: 7. CDR3 length: 14 residues. The CDR3 DNA reads as TGTGCCAGCAGCACGGGACAGGGGAAAATTGAAGCTTTCTTT. It encodes CASSTGQGKIEAFF.

In this sample, this clone turned up once. The chain links TRBV10-3 to TRBJ1-2, with TRBD1 as a possible D gene (5 bases). The CDR3 length is 16 residues. Germline loops: CDR1 ENHRY, CDR2 SYGVKD. The germline V and J ends were trimmed by 0 bases and 4 bases, with 15 bases remaining between them. The CDR3 loop reads CAISESPDTLGYGYTF. The CDR3 DNA reads as TGTGCCATCAGTGAGTCCCCGGACACCCTTGGCTATGGCTACACCTTC.

The rearrangement joins TRBV6-5 to TRBJ1-2; D possibly corresponds to TRBD1 (5 bases). V lost 2 bases to trimming and J lost 4 bases, with 14 bases between them. The CDR3 extends over 15 amino acids. Looked up from germline, CDR1 is MNHEY and CDR2 is SVGAGI. The CDR3 region is CASSYDGSGIYGYTF. In DNA, the CDR3 is TGTGCCAGCAGTTACGATGGTTCAGGGATCTATGGCTACACCTTC.

This clone came up once. The J gene is TRBJ2-7, the V gene TRBV6-5; TRBD1 aligns across 7 bases. J was trimmed by 6 bases and V by 0 bases; bases with no gene match: 5. The CDR3 is 14 residues long. CDR1 MNHEY and CDR2 SVGAGI come from the germline V gene. The CDR3 protein is CASSYSPTGSEQYF. The CDR3 DNA follows: TGTGCCAGCAGTTACTCACCGACAGGGAGCGAGCAGTACTTC.

J is TRBJ1-2 and V is TRBV5-4, with TRBD1 matching 7 bases. V shed 4 bases, J shed 6 bases, and the junction held 6 bases outside the gene matches. CDR3 length: 13 amino acids. CDR1 is SGHNT and CDR2 is YYREEE in the germline V gene (reference sequence). CDR3 DNA: TGTGCCAGCAGCCACGACAGGGAGAATGGCTACACCTTC. This codes for CASSHDRENGYTF.

J is TRBJ2-5 and V is TRBV21-1; TRBD2, the D gene given by the table, was not confirmed from the DNA. TRBV21-1 is a pseudogene segment. The CDR3 has 18 amino acids. CDR3 loop: CASSKEKIWLAGIETQYF. The CDR3 DNA is TGTGCCAGCAGCAAAGAAAAGATTTGGCTAGCGGGGATCGAGACCCAGTACTTC.

The J gene is TRBJ1-2, the V gene TRBV5-8; D uncertain. The germline V gene has CDR1 SGHTS and CDR2 YDEGEE. CDR3 length: 14 amino acids. V lost 2 bases to trimming and J lost 1 base, with 9 bases between them. CDR3 nucleotide sequence: TGTGCCAGCAGCTTCACAGTTAATAACTATGGCTACACCTTC. Its translation is CASSFTVNNYGYTF.

This clone was counted between two and nine times. The rearrangement uses TRBV10-3 and TRBJ1-1; D possibly corresponds to TRBD1 (5 bases). The CDR3 spans 12 residues. Germline lookup yields CDR1 ENHRY and CDR2 SYGVKD. V lost 2 bases and J lost 7, with 8 bases in between. The DNA for the CDR3 is TGTGCCATCAGTGAGAGGGGCAGTGAAGCTTTCTTT. Translation: CAISERGSEAFF.

The J gene is TRBJ1-2, the V gene TRBV2; 9 bases agree with TRBD1. The ends lost 11 bases at V and 0 bases at J; junction bases unmatched: 7. The CDR3 has 14 residues. CDR1 is SNHLY, CDR2 FYNNEI, per germline. CDR3 loop: CAFHRDRANYGYTF. Here the CDR3 DNA reads TGTGCCTTCCACCGGGACAGGGCTAACTATGGCTACACCTTC.

This clone was seen a few times. The rearrangement uses TRBV5-6 and TRBJ2-7; TRBD2 is a possible D gene (5 bases). The CDR3 sequence is 15 residues long. Looked up from germline, CDR1 is SGHDT and CDR2 is YYEEEE. V was pared by 4 bases and J by 1 base, with 15 bases between. For the CDR3, the DNA is TGTGCCAGCAGCCCCCAGAACGCGGGTTCCTACGAGCAGTACTTC. Its translation is CASSPQNAGSYEQYF.

J is TRBJ2-3 and V is TRBV11-2, with 8 nucleotides matching TRBD1. With 8 bases clipped from V and 4 bases from J, the junction kept 8 bases outside the gene matches. This CDR3 has 14 amino acids. The V gene's germline CDR1 is SGHAT and CDR2 FQNNGV. CDR3 nucleotides: TGTGCCAGCTCACGGGACAGGATGGCAGATACGCAGTATTTT. Amino acid sequence: CASSRDRMADTQYF.

The chain has TRBV7-2 and TRBJ2-2; D is perhaps TRBD2 (5 bases). V gave up 1 base and J gave up 6 bases, with 15 bases separating them. CDR1 and CDR2 from the germline V gene are SGHTA and FQGNSA. This CDR3 is built from 16 residues. Written as DNA, the CDR3 is TGTGCCAGCAGCTTAGTAGGGAGAAGTGGGGCCGGGGAGCTGTTTTTT. Its protein product is CASSLVGRSGAGELFF.

The chain joins TRBV28 to TRBJ1-2, with a possible D match to TRBD1 (6 bases). Germline V CDR1 and CDR2: MDHEN, SYDVKM. Trimming removed 3 bases at V and 5 bases at J, with 16 bases between. This CDR3 contains 15 residues. The CDR3: CASSLGGGVRYGYTF. The CDR3 bases are TGTGCCAGCAGTTTGGGAGGGGGTGTCAGGTATGGCTACACCTTC.

The chain joins TRBV2 to TRBJ2-2, with D unclear. V lost 10 bases, J lost 9 bases, and 9 bases lay in between. The CDR3 extends over 10 amino acids. Germline CDR1 is SNHLY and CDR2 is FYNNEI. The CDR3 sequence: CATPERELFF. Here the CDR3 DNA reads TGTGCCACGCCTGAGAGGGAGCTGTTTTTT.

The V call is TRBV7-8, the J call TRBJ2-3; 7 bases match TRBD2. CDR3 length: 17 amino acids. V was pared by 4 bases and J by 3 bases, with 13 bases of the junction left unmatched. Germline values: CDR1 SGHVS, CDR2 FQNEAQ. CDR3 sequence reads: CASSSVLSAGETDTQYF. The CDR3, as DNA: TGTGCCAGCAGCTCAGTACTATCGGCGGGGGAAACAGATACGCAGTATTTT.

This clone appeared once. The chain combines TRBV18 with TRBJ1-2; 8 nucleotides match TRBD1. Germline values: CDR1 KGHSH, CDR2 LQKENI. There are 14 residues in the CDR3. The V segment lost 8 bases and the J segment 1 base; nucleotides outside the gene matches: 6. This CDR3 reads CASRPTGVNYGYTF. In DNA, the CDR3 is TGTGCCAGCCGTCCGACAGGGGTTAACTATGGCTACACCTTC.

The chain combines TRBV5-4 with TRBJ2-7; 8 bases line up with TRBD1. CDR3 length: 15 amino acids. Germline values: CDR1 SGHNT, CDR2 YYREEE (reference sequence). The V and J ends lost 5 bases and 3 bases, in that order; junction bases with no gene match: 10. This chain's CDR3 is CASSFPTGANYEQYF. The CDR3 bases are TGTGCCAGCAGTTTTCCGACAGGGGCGAACTACGAGCAGTACTTC. Drawing the rest from reference TRBV5-4 and TRBJ2-7, the complete variable domain is ETGVTQSPTHLIKTRGQQVTLRCSSQSGHNTVSWYQQALGQGPQFIFQYYREEENGRGNFPPRFSGLQFPNYSSELNVNALELDDSALYLCASSFPTGANYEQYFGPGTRLTVT.

The J gene is TRBJ1-1, the V gene TRBV7-3; 8 bases map to TRBD1. Germline V CDR1 and CDR2: SGHTA, FQGTGA. The V gene end was trimmed by 4 bases and the J gene end by 1 base; junction bases not matched to a gene: 2. CDR3 length: 14 amino acids. CDR3 coding DNA: TGTGCCAGCAGCTACGGGACAGGGAACACTGAAGCTTTCTTT. It encodes CASSYGTGNTEAFF.

This rearrangement joins TRBV24-1 to TRBJ2-1; TRBD2 might be the D (6 bases). V was shortened by 4 bases and J by 1 base, with 10 bases between the two germline ends. Germline V lookup: CDR1 KGHDR, CDR2 SFDVKD. This CDR3 contains 15 residues. CDR3 sequence reads: CATSDPGTSYNEQFF. For the CDR3, the DNA is TGTGCCACCAGTGACCCTGGGACTTCCTACAATGAGCAGTTCTTC.

This chain's CDR3 is CATKGAGRQNEQFF. DNA for the CDR3: TGTGCCACCAAAGGGGCAGGGCGACAGAATGAGCAGTTCTTC. J is TRBJ2-1 and V is TRBV24-1, with D perhaps TRBD1 (5 bases). Germline CDR1 reads KGHDR; CDR2 reads SFDVKD. This CDR3 contains 14 residues. V lost 8 bases, J lost 7 bases, and 17 bases lay in between.

The rearrangement joins TRBV29-1 to TRBJ1-1; tentatively, D is TRBD1 (5 bases). The V end was cut by 7 bases, the J end by 1 base, with 13 bases between. This CDR3 comprises 13 residues. The V gene's germline CDR1 is SQVTM and CDR2 ANQGSEA. CDR3 sequence reads: CSARQLGNTEAFF. The CDR3 nucleotides are TGCAGCGCCAGACAGCTAGGGAACACTGAAGCTTTCTTT.

The chain employs TRBV7-7 and TRBJ2-5; 8 bases map to TRBD1. The CDR3 loop spans 15 amino acids. The junction had 12 bases not matched to a gene; V was cut back by 7 bases and J by 5 bases. Germline CDR1 SSHAT, CDR2 FNYEAQ (reference sequence). Written as DNA, the CDR3 is TGTGCCAGCACCCCCCCTGGGACAGGCGGCGAGACCCAGTACTTC. Its protein product is CASTPPGTGGETQYF.

This chain joins TRBV5-1 and TRBJ2-3; TRBD2 agrees at 10 bases. This CDR3 is built from 15 residues. With V trimmed by 5 bases and J by 1 base, 4 bases remained unmatched. CDR1 is SGHRS and CDR2 is YFSETQ in the germline V gene. In DNA, the CDR3 is TGCGCCAGCAGTCTAGCGGGGGACCGCACAGATACGCAGTATTTT. Its translation: CASSLAGDRTDTQYF.

In its sample, this clone was seen a few times. V usage is TRBV6-5 and J usage is TRBJ1-3; D possibly corresponds to TRBD1 (5 bases). The CDR3 length is 14 residues. Germline CDR1 and CDR2: MNHEY and SVGAGI. V shed 5 bases and J shed 2 bases, with 10 bases lying between them. The CDR3 here is CASSPEGTGNTIYF. Here the CDR3 DNA reads TGTGCCAGCAGTCCGGAGGGGACTGGAAACACCATATATTTT.